This T cell receptor beta chain was sequenced for a study of shared clonotypes between healthy human individuals. As regards this clone: Antigen unknown.

The healthy adult donors were HIV-negative and reported no recent acute infections or vaccinations. General study points: In having few donors, the study represented limited genetic and exposure-history diversity. Naive subsets typically showed greater estimated richness than memory subsets.

Sequencing used immunoSEQ multiplex PCR; TCRdb keeps in-frame clones, though not all of them. The table includes roughly 400,000 clones, 90% to 98% detected once. The ends lost 4 bases at V and 1 base at J; junction bases unmatched: 4. There are 15 residues in the CDR3. In germline, CDR1 is ENHRY, CDR2 SYGVKD. The chain couples TRBV10-3 to TRBJ1-2, with 9 bases that match TRBD1. This receptor was taken from a man aged 25 to 40 in good health. The sample consisted of memory CD8+ T cells sorted from blood. Documented subset: CD45RO+ cells pooled with CCR7-negative TemRA cells. CDR3 in DNA: TGTGCCATCAGTGCCCCGGGACAGGGTAACTATGGCTACACCTTC. It specifies CAISAPGQGNYGYTF.